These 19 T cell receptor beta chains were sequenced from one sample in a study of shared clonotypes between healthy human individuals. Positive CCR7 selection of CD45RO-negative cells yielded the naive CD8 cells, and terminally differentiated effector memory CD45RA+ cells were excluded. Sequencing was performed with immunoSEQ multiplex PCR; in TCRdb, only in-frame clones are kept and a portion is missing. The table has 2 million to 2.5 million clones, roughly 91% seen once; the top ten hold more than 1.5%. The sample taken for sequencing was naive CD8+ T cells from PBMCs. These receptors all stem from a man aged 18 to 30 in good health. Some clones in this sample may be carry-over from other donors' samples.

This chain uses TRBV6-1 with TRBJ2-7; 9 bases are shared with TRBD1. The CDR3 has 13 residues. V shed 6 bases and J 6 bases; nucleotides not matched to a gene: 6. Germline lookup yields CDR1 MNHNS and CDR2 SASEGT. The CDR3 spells CASSWTGVGEQYF. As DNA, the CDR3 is TGTGCCAGCAGCTGGACAGGGGTTGGCGAGCAGTACTTC.

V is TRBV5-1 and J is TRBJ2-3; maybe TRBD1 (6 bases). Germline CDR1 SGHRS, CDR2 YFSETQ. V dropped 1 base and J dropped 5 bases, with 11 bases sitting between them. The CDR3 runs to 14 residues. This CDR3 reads CASSLRAGEDTQYF. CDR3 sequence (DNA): TGCGCCAGCAGCTTGAGGGCAGGGGAAGATACGCAGTATTTT.

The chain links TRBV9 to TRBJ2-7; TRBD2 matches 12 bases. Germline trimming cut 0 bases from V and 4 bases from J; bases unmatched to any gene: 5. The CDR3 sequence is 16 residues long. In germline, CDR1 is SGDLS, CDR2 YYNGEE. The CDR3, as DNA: TGTGCCAGCAGCGTAGGATCTAGCGGGAGGGCTTACGAGCAGTACTTC. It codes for CASSVGSSGRAYEQYF. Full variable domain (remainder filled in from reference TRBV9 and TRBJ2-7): DSGVTQTPKHLITATGQRVTLRCSPRSGDLSVYWYQQSLDQGLQFLIQYYNGEERAKGNILERFSAQQFPDLHSELNLSSLELGDSALYFCASSVGSSGRAYEQYFGPGTRLTVT.

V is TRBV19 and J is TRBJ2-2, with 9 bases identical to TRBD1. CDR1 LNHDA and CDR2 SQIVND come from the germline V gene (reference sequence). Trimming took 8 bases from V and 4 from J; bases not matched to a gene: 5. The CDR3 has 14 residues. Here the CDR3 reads CASQTGGGTGELFF. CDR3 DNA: TGTGCCAGTCAAACAGGGGGCGGCACCGGGGAGCTGTTTTTT.

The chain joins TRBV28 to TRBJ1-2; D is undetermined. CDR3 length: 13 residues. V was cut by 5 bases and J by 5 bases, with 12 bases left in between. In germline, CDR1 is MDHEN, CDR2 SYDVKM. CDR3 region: CASSPIGPYGYTF. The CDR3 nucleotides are TGTGCCAGCAGTCCTATTGGTCCTTATGGCTACACCTTC.

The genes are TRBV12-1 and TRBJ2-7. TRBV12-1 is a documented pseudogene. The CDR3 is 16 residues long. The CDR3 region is CASSLGPALGYYEQYF. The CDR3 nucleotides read TGTGCCAGCAGCTTAGGACCGGCTCTCGGCTACTACGAGCAGTACTTC.

The CDR3 bases are TGTGCCAGCAGTGAGGTACTAGCGGGAGGAAATGAGCAGTTCTTC. As protein: CASSEVLAGGNEQFF. The chain carries TRBV2 and TRBJ2-1; 12 nucleotides align to TRBD2. Trimming removed 3 bases from V and 7 bases from J; junction bases left unmatched: 4. The CDR3 is made up of 15 amino acids. The V gene's germline CDR1 is SNHLY and CDR2 FYNNEI.

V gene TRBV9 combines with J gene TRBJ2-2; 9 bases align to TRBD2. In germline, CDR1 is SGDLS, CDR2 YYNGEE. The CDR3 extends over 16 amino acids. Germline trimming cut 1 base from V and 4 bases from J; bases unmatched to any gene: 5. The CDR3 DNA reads TGTGCCAGCAGCGTAACGCGGGAGGGCCCCACCGGGGAGCTGTTTTTT. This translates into CASSVTREGPTGELFF. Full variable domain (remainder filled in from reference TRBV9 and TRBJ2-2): DSGVTQTPKHLITATGQRVTLRCSPRSGDLSVYWYQQSLDQGLQFLIQYYNGEERAKGNILERFSAQQFPDLHSELNLSSLELGDSALYFCASSVTREGPTGELFFGEGSRLTVL.

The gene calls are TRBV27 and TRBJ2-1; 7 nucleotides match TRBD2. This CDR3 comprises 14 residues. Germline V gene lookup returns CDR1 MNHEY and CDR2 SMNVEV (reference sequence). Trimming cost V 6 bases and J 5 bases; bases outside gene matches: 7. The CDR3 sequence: CASSDREANNEQFF. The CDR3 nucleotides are TGTGCCAGCAGCGACCGGGAGGCCAACAATGAGCAGTTCTTC.

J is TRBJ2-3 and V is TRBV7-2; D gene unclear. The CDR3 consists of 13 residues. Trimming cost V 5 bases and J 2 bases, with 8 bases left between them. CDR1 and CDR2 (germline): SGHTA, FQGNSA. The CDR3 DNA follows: TGTGCCAGCAGCCCTCCCTTCACAGATACGCAGTATTTT. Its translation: CASSPPFTDTQYF. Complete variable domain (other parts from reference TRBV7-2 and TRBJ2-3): GAGVSQSPSNKVTEKGKDVELRCDPISGHTALYWYRQSLGQGLEFLIYFQGNSAPDKSGLPSDRFSAERTGGSVSTLTIQRTQQEDSAVYLCASSPPFTDTQYFGPGTRLTVL.

The CDR3 loop is CASSLELAGASSYEQYF. The DNA of the CDR3 is TGTGCCAGCAGCTTAGAACTAGCGGGGGCCAGCTCCTACGAGCAGTACTTC. This rearrangement joins TRBV13 to TRBJ2-7; 11 bases are a match to TRBD2. CDR1 is PRHDT, CDR2 FYEKMQ, per germline (reference sequence). Unmatched junction bases numbered 5, after V lost 1 base and J lost 0 bases. The CDR3 covers 17 residues.

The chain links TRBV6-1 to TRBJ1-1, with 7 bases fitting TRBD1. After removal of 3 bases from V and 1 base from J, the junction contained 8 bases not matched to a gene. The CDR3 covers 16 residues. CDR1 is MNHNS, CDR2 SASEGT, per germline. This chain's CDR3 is CASSDRGDLGNTEAFF. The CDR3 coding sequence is TGTGCCAGCAGTGACAGGGGGGATTTGGGGAACACTGAAGCTTTCTTT.

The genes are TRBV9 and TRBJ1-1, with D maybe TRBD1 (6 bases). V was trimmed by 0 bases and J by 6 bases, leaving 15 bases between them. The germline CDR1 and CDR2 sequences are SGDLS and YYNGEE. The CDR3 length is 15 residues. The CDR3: CASSVVSPGAAEAFF. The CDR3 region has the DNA TGTGCCAGCAGCGTAGTATCCCCAGGGGCCGCTGAAGCTTTCTTT.

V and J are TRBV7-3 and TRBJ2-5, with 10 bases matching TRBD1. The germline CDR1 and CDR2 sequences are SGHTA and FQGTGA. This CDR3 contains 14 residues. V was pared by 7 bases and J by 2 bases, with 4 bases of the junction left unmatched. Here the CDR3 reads CASNRQGAQETQYF. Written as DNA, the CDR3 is TGTGCCAGCAACCGACAGGGGGCTCAAGAGACCCAGTACTTC. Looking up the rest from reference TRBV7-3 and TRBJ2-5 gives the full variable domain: GAGVSQTPSNKVTEKGKYVELRCDPISGHTALYWYRQSLGQGPEFLIYFQGTGAADDSGLPNDRFFAVRPEGSVSTLKIQRTERGDSAVYLCASNRQGAQETQYFGPGTRLLVL.

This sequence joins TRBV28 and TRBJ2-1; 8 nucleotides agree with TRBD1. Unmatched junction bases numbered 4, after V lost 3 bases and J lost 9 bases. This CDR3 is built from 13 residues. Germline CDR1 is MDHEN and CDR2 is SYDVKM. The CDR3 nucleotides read TGTGCCAGCAGTTTCAGGGGGCTGGGTGAGCAGTTCTTC. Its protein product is CASSFRGLGEQFF.

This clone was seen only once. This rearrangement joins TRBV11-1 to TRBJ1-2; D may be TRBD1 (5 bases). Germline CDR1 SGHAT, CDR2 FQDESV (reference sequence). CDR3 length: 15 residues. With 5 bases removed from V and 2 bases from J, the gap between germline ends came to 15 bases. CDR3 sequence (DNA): TGTGCCAGCAGCCCCAGGTCGGGGGGAAACTATGGCTACACCTTC. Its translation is CASSPRSGGNYGYTF.

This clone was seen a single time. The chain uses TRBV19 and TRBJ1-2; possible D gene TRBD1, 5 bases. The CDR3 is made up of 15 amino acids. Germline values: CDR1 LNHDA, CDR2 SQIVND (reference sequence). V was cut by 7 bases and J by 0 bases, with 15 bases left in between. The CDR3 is CASTSRQNPNYGYTF. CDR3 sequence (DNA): TGTGCCAGTACTTCGCGACAGAACCCTAACTATGGCTACACCTTC.

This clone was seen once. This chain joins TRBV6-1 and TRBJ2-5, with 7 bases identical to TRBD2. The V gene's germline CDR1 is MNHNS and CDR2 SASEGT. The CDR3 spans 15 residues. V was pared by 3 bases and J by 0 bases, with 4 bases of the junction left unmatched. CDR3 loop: CASSEGLRYQETQYF. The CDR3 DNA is TGTGCCAGCAGTGAGGGACTACGGTACCAAGAGACCCAGTACTTC.

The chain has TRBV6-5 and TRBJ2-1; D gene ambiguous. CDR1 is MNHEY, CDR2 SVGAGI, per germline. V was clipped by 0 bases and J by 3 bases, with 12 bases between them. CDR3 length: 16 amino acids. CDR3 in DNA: TGTGCCAGCAGTTACTCAACCCCCGTCATCTACAATGAGCAGTTCTTC. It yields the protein CASSYSTPVIYNEQFF.